This TCR beta chain is from a study of blood T cell repertoires in COVID-19 (dated by TCRdb to the early 2020s). Concerning the study at large: Collaborator samples came from the United States, Italy and Spain and covered acute and convalescent phases of COVID-19. The material from the prospective study consisted of cDNA or gDNA derived from T cells, B-cell-depleted T cells, or PBMCs. Subjects who had been exposed to COVID-19, were actively infected with it, or had recovered from it provided the deeply sampled blood TCRbeta repertoires that made up the dataset. A freely available public database, intended as a resource for researchers studying the immune response to SARS-CoV-2, is where the repertoires were released. Samples were obtained from the ongoing ImmuneRACE study (first 160 participants) and from some 1,300 subjects provided by 6 global collaborators. The sample metadata nearly always contained a de-identified subject ID, COVID-19 status, age in years and sex. HLA class I and class II types, where available, came from metadata supplied by the sample provider rather than from assay-based typing.

To note about this clone: Its antigen remains unidentified. No base-level quality is on record; no much larger clone is a single base apart.

Another Seattle source contributed samples from volunteer blood donors who had recovered from COVID-19. Collaborating institutions collected whole blood in K2EDTA tubes following their own protocols. Collaborator samples were shipped for TCRbeta analysis as frozen whole blood, isolated PBMCs, or DNA extracted from either sample type. Taken from cysteine to phenylalanine, the CDR3 has 16 residues. The DNA shown is the 48-base CDR3, in frame from base 1. Looking up the germline V gene (reference sequence) yields CDR1 LNHDA and CDR2 SQIVND. Trimming leaves V shorter by 3 bases and J shorter by 4 bases, with the junction holding 8 bases beyond the gene matches. On the study overall, not on this receptor specifically: How much clinical and demographic metadata was included differed by source and by participant, and the metadata was provided uncurated.

The immunoSEQ Assay, a bias-controlled multiplex PCR, was used to amplify TCRbeta CDR3 regions from genomic DNA. As for the original processing: Nucleated cell counts per sample were estimated from amplification of reference gene primers within the assay. To quantify the absolute abundance of each unique TCRbeta CDR3 rearrangement, sequence reads were collapsed and filtered. For each sample, productive Simpson clonality was calculated as the square root of Simpson's diversity index across productive rearrangements. TCRdb took over this immuneACCESS table, retaining in-frame rearrangements with V and J assigned. Such tables are incomplete; in checked studies, under half of the missing clones stem from an unresolved V gene, and the remainder is unexplained. That table gives V, J and clone size, and the DNA gave D and trimming. Here the sample has some 300,000 clones; about 87% occur a single time. Approximately 6.6% of the sample belongs to the ten largest clones.

This chain is built from TRBV19 and TRBJ1-1; the junction holds 10 bases that match TRBD1. Sample: peripheral blood. The receptor's source is a young woman who had recovered from COVID-19. The DNA sequence is given as TGTGCCAGTAGTATGGGGACAGGGGACTTGGGCACTGAAGCTTTCTTT. Its protein reads: CASSMGTGDLGTEAFF.